This TCR beta chain emerged from a study of T cell responses to AZD1222 COVID-19 vaccine. Sequencing used immunoSEQ multiplex PCR; TCRdb keeps in-frame clones, though not all of them. In the table there are 84,000 or so clones, roughly 85% of which are singletons. This TCR came from an adult in good health. The sample was peripheral blood, taken on day 0 of AZD1222 vaccination.

DNA for the CDR3: TGTGCCAGCAGCCCCCTTGTCGGCTCGAACACCGGGGAGCTGTTTTTT. As protein: CASSPLVGSNTGELFF. This chain links TRBV11-3 with TRBJ2-2; no clear D gene. Germline V lookup: CDR1 SGHNT, CDR2 YENEEA. Trimming removed 5 bases from V and 0 bases from J, with 13 bases in between. The CDR3 is 16 amino acids. The entire variable domain, with the rest obtained from reference TRBV11-3 and TRBJ2-2, is as follows: EAGVVQSPRYKIIEKKQPVAFWCNPISGHNTLYWYLQNLGQGPELLIRYENEEAVDDSQLPKDRFSAERLKGVDSTLKIQPAELGDSAVYLCASSPLVGSNTGELFFGEGSRLTVL.